Ten or more counts support the clone carrying this T cell receptor beta chain. The entry originates in a study of regulatory T cells in long-lasting Graves disease. Arm-PCR of CDR3 regions and iRepertoire HTBI primers were the basis on which TCR beta libraries were built. Original methodology: Sample data revealed some 58 TRBV and about 15 TRBJ segments. TCRdb reprocessed the multiplex PCR reads via MiXCR and lists one record per CDR3 protein. For this entry, the V and J calls and clone size follow TCRdb and not the study's own pipeline. Among around 320,000 distinct CDR3 sequences listed, 16% were seen once. Specified time point: newly diagnosed GD, antithyroid drugs for less than 3 months. From RNA extracted from PBMCs, the TCR library was made. V dropped 4 bases and J dropped 3 bases, with 13 bases sitting between them. Looked up from germline, CDR1 is SNHLY and CDR2 is FYNNEI. The CDR3 loop spans 15 amino acids.

In addition, the sample was reused for a study of T cells in Graves' hyperthyroidism and ophthalmopathy. Turning to that study: Hyperthyroidism was newly diagnosed in patients aged 18 to 65 (duration under 2 months). The authors' 13 V-J model separated ophthalmopathy from stable hyperthyroidism.

This TCR derives from a man aged 40-49 years with Graves disease. The chain has TRBV2 and TRBJ2-4; D might be TRBD2 (7 bases). The material sequenced was peripheral blood mononuclear cells (PBMCs), taken at new diagnosis, from a patient treated with antithyroid drugs. The CDR3 sequence is CASSGGGAGKNIQYF. CDR3 sequence (DNA): TGTGCCAGCAGTGGGGGGGGGGCAGGCAAAAACATTCAGTACTTC.